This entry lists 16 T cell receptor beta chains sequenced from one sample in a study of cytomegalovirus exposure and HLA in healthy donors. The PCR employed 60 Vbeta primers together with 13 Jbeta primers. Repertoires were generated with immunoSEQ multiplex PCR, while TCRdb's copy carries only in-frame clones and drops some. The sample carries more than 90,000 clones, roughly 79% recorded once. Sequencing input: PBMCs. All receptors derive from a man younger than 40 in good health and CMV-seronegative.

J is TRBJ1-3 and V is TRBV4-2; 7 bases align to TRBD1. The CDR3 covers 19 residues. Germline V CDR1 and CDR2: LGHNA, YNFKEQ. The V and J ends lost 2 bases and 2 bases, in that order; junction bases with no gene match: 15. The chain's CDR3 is CASSQNGGDRARTGNTIYF. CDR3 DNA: TGTGCCAGCAGCCAAAATGGGGGCGACAGGGCAAGGACTGGAAACACCATATATTTT.

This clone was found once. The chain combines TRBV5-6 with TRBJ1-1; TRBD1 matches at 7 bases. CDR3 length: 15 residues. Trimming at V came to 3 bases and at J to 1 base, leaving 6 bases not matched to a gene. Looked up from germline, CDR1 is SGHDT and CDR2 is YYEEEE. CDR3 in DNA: TGTGCCAGCAGCTATAGACAGGGCCGGAACACTGAAGCTTTCTTT. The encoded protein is CASSYRQGRNTEAFF.

The CDR3 nucleotides read TGTGCCAGCAGGGACGACAGTTACAATGAGCAGTTCTTC. Translation: CASRDDSYNEQFF. J is TRBJ2-1 and V is TRBV27; tentative D call: TRBD1 (5 bases). V shed 6 bases and J shed 4 bases, with 10 bases lying between them. The CDR3 loop spans 13 amino acids. Per the germline V gene, CDR1 is MNHEY and CDR2 is SMNVEV (reference sequence).

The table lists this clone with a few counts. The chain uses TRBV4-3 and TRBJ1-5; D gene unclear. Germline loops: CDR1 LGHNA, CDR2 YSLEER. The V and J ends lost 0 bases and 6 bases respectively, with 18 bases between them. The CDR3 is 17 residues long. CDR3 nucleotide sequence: TGCGCCAGCAGCCAAGAGGCCCTTGGTACAGAGACTCAGCCCCAGCATTTT. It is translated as CASSQEALGTETQPQHF.

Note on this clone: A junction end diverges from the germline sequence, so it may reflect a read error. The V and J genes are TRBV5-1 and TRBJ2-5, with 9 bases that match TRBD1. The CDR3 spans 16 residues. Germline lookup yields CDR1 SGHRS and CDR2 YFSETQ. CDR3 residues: CASSYDGTGRQGTQYF. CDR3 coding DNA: TGCGCCAGCAGCTATGACGGGACAGGGCGACAAGGGACCCAGTACTTC.

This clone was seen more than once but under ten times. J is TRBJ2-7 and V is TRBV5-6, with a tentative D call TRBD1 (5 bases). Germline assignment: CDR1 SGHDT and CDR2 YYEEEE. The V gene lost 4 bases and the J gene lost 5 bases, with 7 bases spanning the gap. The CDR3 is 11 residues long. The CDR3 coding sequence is TGTGCCAGCAGCCAGGGCCACGAGCAGTACTTC. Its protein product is CASSQGHEQYF.

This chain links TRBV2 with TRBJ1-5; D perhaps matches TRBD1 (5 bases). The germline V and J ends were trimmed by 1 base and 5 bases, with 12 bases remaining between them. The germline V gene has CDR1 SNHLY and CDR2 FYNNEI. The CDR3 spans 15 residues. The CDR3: CASSEDGGGDQPQHF. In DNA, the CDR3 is TGTGCCAGCAGTGAAGATGGGGGGGGAGATCAGCCCCAGCATTTT.

CDR3 protein: CASSTTGVVRQKLFF. The CDR3 coding sequence is TGTGCCAGCAGCACCACCGGGGTCGTTCGGCAAAAACTGTTTTTT. The chain is built from TRBV11-2 and TRBJ1-4; no clear D gene. The CDR3 length is 15 residues. Germline values: CDR1 SGHAT, CDR2 FQNNGV. Trimming left V 5 bases short and J 9 bases short, with 19 bases between.

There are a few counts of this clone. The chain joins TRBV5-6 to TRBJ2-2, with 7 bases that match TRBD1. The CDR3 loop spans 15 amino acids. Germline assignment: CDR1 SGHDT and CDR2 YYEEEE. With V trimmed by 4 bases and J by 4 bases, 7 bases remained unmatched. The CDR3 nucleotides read TGTGCCAGCAGCAGGGGGCTTGGGAGCACCGGGGAGCTGTTTTTT. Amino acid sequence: CASSRGLGSTGELFF.

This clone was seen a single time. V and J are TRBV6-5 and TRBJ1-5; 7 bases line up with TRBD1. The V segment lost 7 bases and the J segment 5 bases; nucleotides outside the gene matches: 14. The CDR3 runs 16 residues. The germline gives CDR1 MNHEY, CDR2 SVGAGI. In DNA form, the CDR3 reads TGTGCCAGCACTTATTCCAGGGGGTTACAGGATCAGCCCCAGCATTTT. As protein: CASTYSRGLQDQPQHF.

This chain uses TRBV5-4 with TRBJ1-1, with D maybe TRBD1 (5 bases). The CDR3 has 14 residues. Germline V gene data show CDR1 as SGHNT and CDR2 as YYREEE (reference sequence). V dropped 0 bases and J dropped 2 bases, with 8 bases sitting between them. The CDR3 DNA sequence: TGTGCCAGCAGCTTGGACGGGGGTAACACTGAAGCTTTCTTT. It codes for CASSLDGGNTEAFF.

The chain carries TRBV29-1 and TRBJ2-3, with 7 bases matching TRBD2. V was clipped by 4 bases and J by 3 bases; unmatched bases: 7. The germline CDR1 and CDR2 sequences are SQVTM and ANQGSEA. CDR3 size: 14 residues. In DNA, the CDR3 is TGCAGCGTTGTTATTGCGGGGGTTACAGATACGCAGTATTTT. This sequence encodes CSVVIAGVTDTQYF.

CDR3 in amino acids: CASSWGQGLPTEAFF. For the CDR3, the DNA is TGCGCCAGCAGCTGGGGACAGGGACTTCCAACTGAAGCTTTCTTT. The rearrangement links TRBV5-1 to TRBJ1-1; 9 nucleotides align to TRBD1. V shed 3 bases and J 5 bases; nucleotides not matched to a gene: 8. CDR1 is SGHRS and CDR2 is YFSETQ in the germline V gene. The CDR3 totals 15 residues.

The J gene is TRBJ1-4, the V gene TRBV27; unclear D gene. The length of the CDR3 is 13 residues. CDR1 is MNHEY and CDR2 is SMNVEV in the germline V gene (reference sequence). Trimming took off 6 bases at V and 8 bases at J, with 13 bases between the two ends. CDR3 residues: CASRLRAGEKLFF. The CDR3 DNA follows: TGTGCCAGCAGACTACGTGCTGGGGAAAAACTGTTTTTT.

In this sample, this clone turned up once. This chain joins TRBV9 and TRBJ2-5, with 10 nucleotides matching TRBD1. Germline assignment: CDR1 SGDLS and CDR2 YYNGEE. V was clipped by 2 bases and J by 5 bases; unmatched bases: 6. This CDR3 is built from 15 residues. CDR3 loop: CASSVPTGGMETQYF. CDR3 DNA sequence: TGTGCCAGCAGCGTCCCGACAGGGGGCATGGAGACCCAGTACTTC.

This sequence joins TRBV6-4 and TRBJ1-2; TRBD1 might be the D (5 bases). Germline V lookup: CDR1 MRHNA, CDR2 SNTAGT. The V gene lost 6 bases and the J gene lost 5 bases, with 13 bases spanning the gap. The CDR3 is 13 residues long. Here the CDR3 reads CASSGGPTYGYTF. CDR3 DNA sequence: TGTGCCAGCAGCGGGGGACCGACGTATGGCTACACCTTC.